This TCR beta chain was recorded in a study of OX40 agonist ivuxolimab in advanced cancers. Overall study: Checkpoint inhibitors had been given previously to 40% of patients.

The protocol was immunoSEQ multiplex PCR, while the TCRdb copy is restricted to in-frame clones and leaves out a portion. The table shows tens of thousands of clones, with roughly 87% occurring only once. Study-wide points: Researchers did not determine the expanded peripheral T cells' antigen specificity. Relative to CD4+ cells, CD8+ T cells on average had more expanded clones. There was clonal expansion of CD4+ and CD8+ blood T cells by week 6 at 0.1 to 3.0 mg/kg.

About this clone: Its specificity is unknown.

The CDR3 consists of 15 residues. Trimming took off 3 bases at V and 6 bases at J, with 15 bases between the two ends. The germline V gene has CDR1 MNHEY and CDR2 SMNVEV (reference sequence). The chain recombines TRBV27 with TRBJ2-1, with unresolved D. Sequenced here: CD4+ or CD8+ T cells sorted from blood, sampled in a trial of the OX40 agonist ivuxolimab. The source of this sequence is an adult with an advanced solid tumor such as melanoma, head and neck, liver or kidney cancer. CDR3 residues: CASSLRRSVGNEQFF. CDR3 DNA: TGTGCCAGCAGTTTGAGGCGTTCTGTTGGCAATGAGCAGTTCTTC.